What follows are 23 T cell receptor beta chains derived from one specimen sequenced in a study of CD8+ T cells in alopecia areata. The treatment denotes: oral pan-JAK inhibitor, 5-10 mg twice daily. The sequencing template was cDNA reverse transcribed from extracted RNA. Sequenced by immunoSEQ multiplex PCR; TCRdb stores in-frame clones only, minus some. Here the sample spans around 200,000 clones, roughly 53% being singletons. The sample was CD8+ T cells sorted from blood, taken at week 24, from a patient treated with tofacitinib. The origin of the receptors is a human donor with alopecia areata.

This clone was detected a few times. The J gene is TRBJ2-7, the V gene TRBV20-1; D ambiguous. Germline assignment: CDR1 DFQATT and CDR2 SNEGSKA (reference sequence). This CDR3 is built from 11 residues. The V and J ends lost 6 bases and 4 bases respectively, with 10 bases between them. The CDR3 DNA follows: TGCAGTGCGTCAGAAAATTACGAGCAGTACTTC. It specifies CSASENYEQYF.

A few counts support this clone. This chain's CDR3 is CASSQGVLTDTQYF. The CDR3 nucleotides read TGTGCCAGCAGCCAAGGGGTACTCACAGATACGCAGTATTTT. The chain combines TRBV14 with TRBJ2-3; D is undetermined. The CDR3 is 14 residues long. V was cut by 1 base and J by 2 bases, with 7 bases left in between. From germline, CDR1 is SGHDN and CDR2 FVKESK.

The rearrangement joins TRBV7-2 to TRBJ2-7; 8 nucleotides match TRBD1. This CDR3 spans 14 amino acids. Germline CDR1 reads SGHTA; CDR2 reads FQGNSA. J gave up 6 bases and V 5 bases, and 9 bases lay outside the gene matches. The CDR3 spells CASSPTSTGAEQYF. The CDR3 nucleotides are TGTGCCAGCAGCCCAACTTCGACAGGGGCCGAGCAGTACTTC.

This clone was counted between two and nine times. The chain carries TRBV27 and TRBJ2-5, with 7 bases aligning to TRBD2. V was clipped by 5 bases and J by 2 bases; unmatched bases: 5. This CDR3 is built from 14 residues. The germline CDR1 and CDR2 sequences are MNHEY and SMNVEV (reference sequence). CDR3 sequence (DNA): TGTGCCAGCAGTATGACTAGCTGGCAAGAGACCCAGTACTTC. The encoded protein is CASSMTSWQETQYF.

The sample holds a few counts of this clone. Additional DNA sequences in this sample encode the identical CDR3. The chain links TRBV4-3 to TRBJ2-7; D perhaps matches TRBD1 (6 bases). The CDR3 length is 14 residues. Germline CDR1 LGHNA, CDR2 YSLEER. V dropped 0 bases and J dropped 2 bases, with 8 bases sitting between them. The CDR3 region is CASSQDRTAYEQYF. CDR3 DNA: TGCGCCAGCAGCCAAGATCGGACAGCCTACGAGCAGTACTTC.

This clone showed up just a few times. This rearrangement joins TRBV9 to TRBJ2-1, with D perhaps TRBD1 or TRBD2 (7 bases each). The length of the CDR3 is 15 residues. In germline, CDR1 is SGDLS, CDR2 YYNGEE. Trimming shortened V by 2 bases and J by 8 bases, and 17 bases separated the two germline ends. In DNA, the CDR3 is TGTGCCAGCAGCGTCGGGACAGCGGGGATTGATGAGCAGTTCTTC. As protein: CASSVGTAGIDEQFF.

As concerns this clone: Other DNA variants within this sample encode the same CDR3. The CDR3 DNA reads TGTGCCTGGAGTGGGGAGACCCAGTACTTC. Amino acid sequence: CAWSGETQYF. The chain employs TRBV30 and TRBJ2-5; D is unresolved. V was cut by 1 base and J by 5 bases, with 2 bases left in between. Germline V lookup: CDR1 GTSNPN, CDR2 SVGIG (reference sequence). This CDR3 is 10 amino acids long.

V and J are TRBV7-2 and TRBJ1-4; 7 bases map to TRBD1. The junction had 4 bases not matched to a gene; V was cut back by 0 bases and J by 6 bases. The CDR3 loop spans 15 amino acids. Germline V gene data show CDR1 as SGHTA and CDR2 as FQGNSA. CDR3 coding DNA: TGTGCCAGCAGCTTAGCTAGGGGGCTGGATGAAAAACTGTTTTTT. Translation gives CASSLARGLDEKLFF.

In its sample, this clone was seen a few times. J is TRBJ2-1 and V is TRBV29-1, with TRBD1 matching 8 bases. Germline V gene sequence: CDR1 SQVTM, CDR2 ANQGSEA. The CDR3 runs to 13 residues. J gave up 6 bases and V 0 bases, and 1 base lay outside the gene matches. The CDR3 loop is CSVEEGQVNEQFF. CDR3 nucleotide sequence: TGCAGCGTTGAAGAGGGACAGGTCAATGAGCAGTTCTTC.

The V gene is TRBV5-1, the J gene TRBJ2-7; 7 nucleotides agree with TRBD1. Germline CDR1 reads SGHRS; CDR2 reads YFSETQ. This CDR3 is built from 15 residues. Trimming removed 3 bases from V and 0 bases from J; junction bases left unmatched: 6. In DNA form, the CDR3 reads TGCGCCAGCAGCTCCTCAGGACAGGCCTCCTACGAGCAGTACTTC. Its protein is CASSSSGQASYEQYF.

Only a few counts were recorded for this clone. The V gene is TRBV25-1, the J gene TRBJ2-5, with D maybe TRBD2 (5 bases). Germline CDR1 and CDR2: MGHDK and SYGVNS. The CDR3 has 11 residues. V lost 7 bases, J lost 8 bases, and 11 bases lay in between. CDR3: CASKRGSTQYF. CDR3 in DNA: TGTGCCAGCAAACGGGGATCCACCCAGTACTTC.

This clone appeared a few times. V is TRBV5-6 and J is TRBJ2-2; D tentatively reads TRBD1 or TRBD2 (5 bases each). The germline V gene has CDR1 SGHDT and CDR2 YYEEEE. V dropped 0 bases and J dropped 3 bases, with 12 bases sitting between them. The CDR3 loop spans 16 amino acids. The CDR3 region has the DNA TGTGCCAGCAGCTTGGCGGACCTGGGGGACACCGGGGAGCTGTTTTTT. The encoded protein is CASSLADLGDTGELFF. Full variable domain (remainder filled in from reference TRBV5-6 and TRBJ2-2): DAGVTQSPTHLIKTRGQQVTLRCSPKSGHDTVSWYQQALGQGPQFIFQYYEEEERQRGNFPDRFSGHQFPNYSSELNVNALLLGDSALYLCASSLADLGDTGELFFGEGSRLTVL.

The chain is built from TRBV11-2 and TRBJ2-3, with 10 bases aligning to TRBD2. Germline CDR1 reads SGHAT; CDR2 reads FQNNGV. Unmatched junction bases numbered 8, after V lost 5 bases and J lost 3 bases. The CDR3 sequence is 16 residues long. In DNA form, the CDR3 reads TGTGCCAGCAGCCCAGAACTAGCGGGGAGGACAGATACGCAGTATTTT. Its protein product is CASSPELAGRTDTQYF. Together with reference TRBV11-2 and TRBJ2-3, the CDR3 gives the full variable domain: EAGVAQSPRYKIIEKRQSVAFWCNPISGHATLYWYQQILGQGPKLLIQFQNNGVVDDSQLPKDRFSAERLKGVDSTLKIQPAKLEDSAVYLCASSPELAGRTDTQYFGPGTRLTVL.

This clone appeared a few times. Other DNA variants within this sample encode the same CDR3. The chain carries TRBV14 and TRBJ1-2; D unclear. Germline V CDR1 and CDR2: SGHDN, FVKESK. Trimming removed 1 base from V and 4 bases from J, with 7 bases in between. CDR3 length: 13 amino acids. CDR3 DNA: TGTGCCAGCAGCCAAGGCAGCGTCTATGGCTACACCTTC. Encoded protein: CASSQGSVYGYTF.

This chain's CDR3 is CASGAGTTYNEQFF. The DNA for the CDR3 is TGCGCCAGCGGGGCCGGGACTACCTACAATGAGCAGTTCTTC. The chain uses TRBV4-3 and TRBJ2-1; 7 bases are a match to TRBD2. Germline CDR1 LGHNA, CDR2 YSLEER. This CDR3 has 14 amino acids. The trim removed 8 bases at V and 2 bases at J, leaving 6 bases unmatched.

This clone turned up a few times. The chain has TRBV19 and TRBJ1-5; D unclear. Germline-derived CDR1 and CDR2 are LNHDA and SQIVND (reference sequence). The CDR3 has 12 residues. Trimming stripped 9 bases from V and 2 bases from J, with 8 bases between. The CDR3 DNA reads TGTGCCAGCACGGCGGGCAATCAGCCCCAGCATTTT. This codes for CASTAGNQPQHF.

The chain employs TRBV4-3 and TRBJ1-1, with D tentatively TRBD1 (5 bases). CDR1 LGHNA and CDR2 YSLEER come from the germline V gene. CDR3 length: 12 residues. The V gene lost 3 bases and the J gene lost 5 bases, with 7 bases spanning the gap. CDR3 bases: TGCGCCAGCAGCCACGGGGGAACTGAAGCTTTCTTT. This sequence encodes CASSHGGTEAFF.

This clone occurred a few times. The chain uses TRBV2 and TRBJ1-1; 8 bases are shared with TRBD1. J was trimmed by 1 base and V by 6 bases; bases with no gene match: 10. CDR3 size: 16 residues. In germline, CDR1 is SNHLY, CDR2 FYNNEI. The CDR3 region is CASSPSGTGGNTEAFF. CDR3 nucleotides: TGTGCCAGCAGCCCTAGTGGGACAGGAGGGAACACTGAAGCTTTCTTT.

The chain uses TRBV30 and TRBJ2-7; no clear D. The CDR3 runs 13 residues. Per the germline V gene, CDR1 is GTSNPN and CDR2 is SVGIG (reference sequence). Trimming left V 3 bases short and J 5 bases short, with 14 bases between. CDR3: CAWSDSGGDEQYF. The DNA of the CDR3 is TGTGCCTGGAGCGATTCCGGCGGCGACGAGCAGTACTTC.

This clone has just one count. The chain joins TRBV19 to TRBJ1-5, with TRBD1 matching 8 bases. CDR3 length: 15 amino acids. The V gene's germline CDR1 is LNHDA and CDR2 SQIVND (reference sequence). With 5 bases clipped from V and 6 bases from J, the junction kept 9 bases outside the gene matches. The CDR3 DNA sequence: TGTGCCAGTAGTGCGGACAGGGAAGGGAGTCAGCCCCAGCATTTT. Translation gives CASSADREGSQPQHF. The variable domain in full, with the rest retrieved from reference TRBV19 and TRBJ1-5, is DGGITQSPKYLFRKEGQNVTLSCEQNLNHDAMYWYRQDPGQGLRLIYYSQIVNDFQKGDIAEGYSVSREKKESFPLTVTSAQKNPTAFYLCASSADREGSQPQHFGDGTRLSIL.

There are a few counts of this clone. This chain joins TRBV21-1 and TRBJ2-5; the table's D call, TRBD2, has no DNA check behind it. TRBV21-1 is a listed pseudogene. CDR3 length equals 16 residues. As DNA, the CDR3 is TGTGCCAGCAGCCCCCCGGCGGGGGGACTCCAAGAGACCCAGTACTTC. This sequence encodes CASSPPAGGLQETQYF.

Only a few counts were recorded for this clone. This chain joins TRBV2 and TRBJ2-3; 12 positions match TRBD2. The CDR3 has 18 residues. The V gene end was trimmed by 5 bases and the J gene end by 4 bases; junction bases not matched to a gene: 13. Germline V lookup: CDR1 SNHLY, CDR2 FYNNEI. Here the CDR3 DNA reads TGTGCCAGCAGTCGGACTAGCGGGGCCGTTGGATCCCCAGATACGCAGTATTTT. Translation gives CASSRTSGAVGSPDTQYF.

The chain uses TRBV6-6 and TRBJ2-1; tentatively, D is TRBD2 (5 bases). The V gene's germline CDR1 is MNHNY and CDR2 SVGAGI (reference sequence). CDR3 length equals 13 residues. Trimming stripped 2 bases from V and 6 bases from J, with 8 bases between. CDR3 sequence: CASSYLAPNEQFF. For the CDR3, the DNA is TGTGCCAGCAGTTACCTAGCTCCCAATGAGCAGTTCTTC.